The 12 T cell receptor beta chains in this list originate from one sample, sequenced in a study of Ad26.COV2.S vaccination and SARS-CoV-2 variants. Sequencing was performed with immunoSEQ multiplex PCR; in TCRdb, only in-frame clones are kept and a portion is missing. In the table there are about 350,000 clones, 92% of which are singletons. The input for sequencing was peripheral blood, taken after recovery from COVID-19. The source of these receptors is a human donor who had recovered from COVID-19.

The chain is built from TRBV6-5 and TRBJ2-1, with D unresolved. The CDR3 covers 14 residues. V was clipped by 0 bases and J by 7 bases, with 10 bases between them. CDR1 is MNHEY and CDR2 is SVGAGI in the germline V gene. CDR3 nucleotides: TGTGCCAGCAGTTACTCGATCGGCGCTAATGAGCAGTTCTTC. Translated: CASSYSIGANEQFF.

This chain links TRBV6-5 with TRBJ1-3, with TRBD1 as a possible D gene (5 bases). The V end was cut by 0 bases, the J end by 4 bases, with 13 bases between. Germline V CDR1 and CDR2: MNHEY, SVGAGI. The CDR3 sequence is 16 residues long. CDR3 in DNA: TGTGCCAGCAGTTACTCCCAGGGAAGGGTCGGAAACACCATATATTTT. It yields the protein CASSYSQGRVGNTIYF.

The gene calls are TRBV12-5 and TRBJ1-2, with D possibly being TRBD1 (6 bases). Per the germline V gene, CDR1 is LGHNT and CDR2 is FRNRAP. The germline V and J ends were trimmed by 5 bases and 8 bases, with 18 bases remaining between them. The CDR3 consists of 14 residues. CDR3 bases: TGTGCTAGTGGTCCCGGGGAGGGGGACGGCGGCTACACCTTC. As protein: CASGPGEGDGGYTF.

This clone was picked up one time. Other DNA sequences in the same sample also yield this CDR3. The chain has TRBV20-1 and TRBJ1-2; D is ambiguous. The length of the CDR3 is 11 residues. V was cut by 1 base and J by 8 bases, with 8 bases left in between. Germline CDR1 and CDR2: DFQATT and SNEGSKA (reference sequence). CDR3 bases: TGCAGTGCTAGAGGTGGAGACGGCTACACCTTC. Protein product: CSARGGDGYTF.

This chain links TRBV5-1 with TRBJ1-4; D remains ambiguous. The CDR3 runs 15 residues. The V end lost 0 bases, the J end lost 4 bases, and 10 bases lay between the germline ends. CDR1 and CDR2 from the germline V gene are SGHRS and YFSETQ. CDR3 in DNA: TGCGCCAGCAGCTTGGGGGCAGGACTTAATGAAAAACTGTTTTTT. Its translation: CASSLGAGLNEKLFF.

This chain connects TRBV27 to TRBJ1-2; 10 bases agree with TRBD1. The CDR3 is made up of 14 amino acids. The germline gives CDR1 MNHEY, CDR2 SMNVEV (reference sequence). Losses at the gene ends were 3 bases for V and 8 bases for J; bases not matched to a gene: 6. The CDR3, as DNA: TGTGCCAGCAGTTTCACCGGGACAGGGGACGGCTACACCTTC. This sequence encodes CASSFTGTGDGYTF.

The chain recombines TRBV15 with TRBJ2-2; no definite D call. Germline CDR1 LNHNV, CDR2 YYDKDF (reference sequence). The CDR3 extends over 15 amino acids. Between the trimmed V and J ends, which lost 0 bases and 4 bases, there was a span of 9 bases. CDR3 in amino acids: CATSRDVRPTGELFF. The CDR3 DNA is TGTGCCACCAGCAGAGATGTCAGGCCCACCGGGGAGCTGTTTTTT.

The chain couples TRBV11-2 to TRBJ1-2; D might be TRBD1 (6 bases). Germline CDR1 SGHAT, CDR2 FQNNGV. The V end was cut by 5 bases, the J end by 3 bases, with 10 bases between. The CDR3 has 13 residues. The CDR3 nucleotides read TGTGCCAGCAGCCGAGGGGGATACTATGGCTACACCTTC. This gives the protein CASSRGGYYGYTF.

This clone was counted a few times. V gene TRBV27 combines with J gene TRBJ2-7; the D gene could be TRBD1 or TRBD2 (5 bases each). Germline V CDR1 and CDR2: MNHEY, SMNVEV (reference sequence). V lost 6 bases, J lost 4 bases, and 16 bases lay in between. CDR3 length: 14 amino acids. CDR3 sequence reads: CASSDGGAGYEQYF. The CDR3 DNA reads as TGTGCCAGCAGCGATGGGGGTGCAGGTTACGAGCAGTACTTC.

This chain joins TRBV29-1 and TRBJ1-1, with 8 positions matching TRBD1. This CDR3 comprises 12 residues. CDR1 SQVTM and CDR2 ANQGSEA come from the germline V gene. Trimming took 7 bases from V and 5 from J; bases not matched to a gene: 6. CDR3 region: CSGRGLGTEAFF. In nucleotides, the CDR3 is TGCAGCGGCAGGGGGCTCGGGACTGAAGCTTTCTTT. Together with reference TRBV29-1 and TRBJ1-1, the CDR3 gives the full variable domain: SAVISQKPSRDICQRGTSLTIQCQVDSQVTMMFWYRQQPGQSLTLIATANQGSEATYESGFVIDKFPISRPNLTFSTLTVSNMSPEDSSIYLCSGRGLGTEAFFGQGTRLTVV.

The rearrangement uses TRBV27 and TRBJ2-5; a possible D gene is TRBD2 (7 bases). Germline loops: CDR1 MNHEY, CDR2 SMNVEV (reference sequence). This CDR3 is 14 amino acids long. Trimming took off 8 bases at V and 2 bases at J, with 15 bases between the two ends. The CDR3 protein is CASARRGGQETQYF. In DNA form, the CDR3 reads TGTGCCAGCGCTCGGAGGGGGGGACAAGAGACCCAGTACTTC.

V is TRBV20-1 and J is TRBJ1-6, with D possibly matching TRBD1 (5 bases). The CDR3 has 15 residues. The germline V gene encodes CDR1 DFQATT and CDR2 SNEGSKA (reference sequence). V was shortened by 5 bases and J by 7 bases, with 18 bases between the two germline ends. The CDR3: CSAGEEGFWNSPLHF. The CDR3 DNA follows: TGCAGTGCTGGTGAAGAGGGGTTTTGGAATTCACCCCTCCACTTT.